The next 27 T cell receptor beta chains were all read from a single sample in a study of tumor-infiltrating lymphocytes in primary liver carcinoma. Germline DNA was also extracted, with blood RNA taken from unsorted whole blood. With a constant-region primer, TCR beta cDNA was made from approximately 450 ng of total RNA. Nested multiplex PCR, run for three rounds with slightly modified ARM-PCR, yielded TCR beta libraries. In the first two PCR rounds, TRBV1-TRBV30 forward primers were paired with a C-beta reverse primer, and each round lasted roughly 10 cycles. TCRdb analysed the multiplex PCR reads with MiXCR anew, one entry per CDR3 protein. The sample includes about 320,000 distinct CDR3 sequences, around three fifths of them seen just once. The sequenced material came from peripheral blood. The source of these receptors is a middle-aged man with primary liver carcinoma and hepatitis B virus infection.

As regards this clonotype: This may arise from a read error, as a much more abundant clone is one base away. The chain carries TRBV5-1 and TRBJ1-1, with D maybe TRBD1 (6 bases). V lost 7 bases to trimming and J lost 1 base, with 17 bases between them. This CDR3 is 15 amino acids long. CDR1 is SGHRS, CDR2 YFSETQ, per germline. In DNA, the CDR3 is TGCGCCAGCTGCGACAGGCCGGGGTGGAACACTGAAGCTTTCTTT. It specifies CASCDRPGWNTEAFF.

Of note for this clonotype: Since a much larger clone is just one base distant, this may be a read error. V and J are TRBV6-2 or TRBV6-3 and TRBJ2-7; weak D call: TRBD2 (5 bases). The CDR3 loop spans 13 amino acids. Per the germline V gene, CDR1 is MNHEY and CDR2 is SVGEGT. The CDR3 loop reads CANSFSVSYEQYF. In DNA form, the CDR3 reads TGTGCCAACAGTTTTAGCGTCTCCTACGAGCAGTACTTC.

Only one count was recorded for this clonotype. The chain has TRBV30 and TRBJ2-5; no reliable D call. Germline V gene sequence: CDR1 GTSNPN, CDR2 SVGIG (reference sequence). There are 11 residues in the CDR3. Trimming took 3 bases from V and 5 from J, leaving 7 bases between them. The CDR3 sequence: CAWRDGETQYF. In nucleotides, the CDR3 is TGTGCCTGGAGGGATGGGGAGACCCAGTACTTC.

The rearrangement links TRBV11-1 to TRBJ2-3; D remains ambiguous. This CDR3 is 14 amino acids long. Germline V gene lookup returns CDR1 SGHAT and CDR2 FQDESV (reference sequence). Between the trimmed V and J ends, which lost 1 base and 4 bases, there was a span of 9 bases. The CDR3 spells CASSLVHRADTQYF. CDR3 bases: TGTGCCAGCAGCTTAGTCCATCGCGCAGATACGCAGTATTTT.

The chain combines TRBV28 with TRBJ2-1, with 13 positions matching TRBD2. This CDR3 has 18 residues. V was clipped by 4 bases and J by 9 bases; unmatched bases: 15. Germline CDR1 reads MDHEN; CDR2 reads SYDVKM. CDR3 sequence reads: CASSSTGTSGKGRSEQFF. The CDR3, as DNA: TGTGCCAGCAGTTCCACCGGGACTAGCGGGAAAGGACGGAGTGAGCAGTTCTTC.

CDR3 sequence reads: CASSLGASALSAYEQYF. For the CDR3, the DNA is TGTGCCAGCAGCTTAGGGGCTAGCGCTCTGTCGGCCTACGAGCAGTACTTC. V gene TRBV7-9 combines with J gene TRBJ2-7; the D gene is possibly TRBD2 (6 bases). Looked up from germline, CDR1 is SEHNR and CDR2 is FQNEAQ (reference sequence). The CDR3 is 17 residues long. V shed 1 base and J shed 2 bases, with 18 bases lying between them.

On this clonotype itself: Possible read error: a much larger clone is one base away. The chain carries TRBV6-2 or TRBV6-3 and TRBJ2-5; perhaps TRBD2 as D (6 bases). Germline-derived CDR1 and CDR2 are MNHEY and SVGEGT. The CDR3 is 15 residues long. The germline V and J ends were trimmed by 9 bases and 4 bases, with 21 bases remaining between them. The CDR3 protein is CARRLPGLKAETQYF. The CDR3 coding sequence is TGTGCCAGGAGACTACCGGGACTTAAGGCAGAGACCCAGTACTTC.

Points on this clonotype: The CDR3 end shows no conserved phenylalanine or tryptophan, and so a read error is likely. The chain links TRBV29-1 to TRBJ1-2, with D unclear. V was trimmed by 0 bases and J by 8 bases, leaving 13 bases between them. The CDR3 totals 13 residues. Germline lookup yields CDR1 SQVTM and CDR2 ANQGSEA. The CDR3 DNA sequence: TGCAGCGTTGAAGAAGCTAGGAGTGGAGGCTACACCTTA. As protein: CSVEEARSGGYTL.

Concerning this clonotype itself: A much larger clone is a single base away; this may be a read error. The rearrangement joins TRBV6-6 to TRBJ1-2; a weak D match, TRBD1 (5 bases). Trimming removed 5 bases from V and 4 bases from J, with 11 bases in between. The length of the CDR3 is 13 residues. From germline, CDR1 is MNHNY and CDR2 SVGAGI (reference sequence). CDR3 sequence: CASSGGSLYGYTF. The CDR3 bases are TGTGCCAGCAGTGGGGGAAGCCTCTATGGCTACACCTTC.

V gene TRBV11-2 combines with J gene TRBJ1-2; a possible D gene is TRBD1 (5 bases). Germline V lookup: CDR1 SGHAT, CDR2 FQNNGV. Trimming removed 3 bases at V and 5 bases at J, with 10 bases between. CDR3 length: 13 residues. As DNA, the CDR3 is TGTGCCAGCAGCTTCGGGGCAGCGTATGGCTACACCTTC. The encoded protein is CASSFGAAYGYTF.

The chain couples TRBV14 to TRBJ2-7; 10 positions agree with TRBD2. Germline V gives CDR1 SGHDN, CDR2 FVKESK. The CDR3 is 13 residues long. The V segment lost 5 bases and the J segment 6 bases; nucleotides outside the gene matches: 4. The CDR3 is CASSGLAGVEQYF. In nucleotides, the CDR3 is TGTGCCAGCAGCGGGCTAGCGGGAGTCGAGCAGTACTTC.

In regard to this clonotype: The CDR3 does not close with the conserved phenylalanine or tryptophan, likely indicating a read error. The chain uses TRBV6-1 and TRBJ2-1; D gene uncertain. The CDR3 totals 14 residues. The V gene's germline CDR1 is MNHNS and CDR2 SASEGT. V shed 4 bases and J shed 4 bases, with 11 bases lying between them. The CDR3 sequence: CASSVILTYNEQFS. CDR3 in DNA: TGTGCCAGCAGTGTCATACTGACGTACAATGAGCAGTTCTCC.

The CDR3 DNA follows: TGTGCCAGCAGTAGCGATGAATACAGGGGTCAGGAGACCCAGTACTTC. Translated: CASSSDEYRGQETQYF. The chain recombines TRBV12-3 or TRBV12-4 with TRBJ2-5; 7 bases align to TRBD1. The length of the CDR3 is 16 residues. The J segment lost 5 bases and the V segment lost 5 bases, leaving 14 bases of the junction unmatched.

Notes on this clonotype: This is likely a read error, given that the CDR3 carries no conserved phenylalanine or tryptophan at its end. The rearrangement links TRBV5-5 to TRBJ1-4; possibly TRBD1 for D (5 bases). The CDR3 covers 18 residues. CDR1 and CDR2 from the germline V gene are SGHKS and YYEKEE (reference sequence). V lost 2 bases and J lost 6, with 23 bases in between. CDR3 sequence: CASSFRASSGLGDEKLFL. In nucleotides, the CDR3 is TGTGCCAGCAGCTTTCGGGCGTCATCGGGACTCGGTGATGAAAAACTGTTTCTT.

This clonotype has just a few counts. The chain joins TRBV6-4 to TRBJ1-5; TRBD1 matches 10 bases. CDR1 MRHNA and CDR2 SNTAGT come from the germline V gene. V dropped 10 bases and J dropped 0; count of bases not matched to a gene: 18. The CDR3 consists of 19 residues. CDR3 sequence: CATTDRGTLSEDSNQPQHF. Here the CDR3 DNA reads TGTGCCACCACGGACAGGGGGACTCTCTCGGAAGATAGCAATCAGCCCCAGCATTTT.

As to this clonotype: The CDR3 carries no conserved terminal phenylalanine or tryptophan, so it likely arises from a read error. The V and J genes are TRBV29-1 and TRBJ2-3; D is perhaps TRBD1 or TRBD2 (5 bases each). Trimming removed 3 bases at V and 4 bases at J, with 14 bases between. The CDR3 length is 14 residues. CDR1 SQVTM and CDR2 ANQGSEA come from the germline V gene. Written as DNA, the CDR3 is TGCAGCGTTGAGACTGGCTGGGACCCAGATACGCAGTATGTT. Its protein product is CSVETGWDPDTQYV.

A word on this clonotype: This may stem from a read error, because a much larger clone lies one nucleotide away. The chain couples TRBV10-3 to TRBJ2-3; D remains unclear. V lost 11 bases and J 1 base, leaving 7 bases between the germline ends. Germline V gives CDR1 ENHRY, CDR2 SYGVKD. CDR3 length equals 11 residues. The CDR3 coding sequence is TGTGCCGTTCAAGGCACAGATACGCAGTATTTT. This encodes CAVQGTDTQYF.

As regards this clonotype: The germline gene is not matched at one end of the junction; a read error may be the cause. CDR3 sequence: CASTPNSGANVLTF. In nucleotides, the CDR3 is TGCGCCAGCACGCCGAACTCTGGGGCCAACGTCCTGACTTTT. V usage is TRBV5-1 and J usage is TRBJ2-6; D is possibly TRBD1 (5 bases). Germline values: CDR1 SGHRS, CDR2 YFSETQ. The CDR3 sequence is 14 residues long.

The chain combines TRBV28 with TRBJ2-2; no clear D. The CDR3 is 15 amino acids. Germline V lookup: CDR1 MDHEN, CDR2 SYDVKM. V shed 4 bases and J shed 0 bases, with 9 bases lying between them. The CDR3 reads CASSSGLANTGELFF. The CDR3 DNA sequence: TGTGCCAGCAGTTCCGGGCTTGCGAACACCGGGGAGCTGTTTTTT.

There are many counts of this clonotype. The CDR3 spells CASSLGEGTEAFF. The CDR3 coding sequence is TGTGCCAGCAGCTTGGGCGAAGGCACTGAAGCTTTCTTT. The chain carries TRBV12-3 or TRBV12-4 and TRBJ1-1; D ambiguous. V was pared by 6 bases and J by 4 bases, with 12 bases between. The CDR3 consists of 13 residues.

CDR3 nucleotides: TGCGCCAGCAGCTTGCCTAGCTCAACCTACGAGCAGTACTTC. This gives the protein CASSLPSSTYEQYF. The chain recombines TRBV5-1 with TRBJ2-7; D may be TRBD2 (5 bases). V lost 1 base and J lost 2, with 10 bases in between. The CDR3 has 14 amino acids. Germline assignment: CDR1 SGHRS and CDR2 YFSETQ.

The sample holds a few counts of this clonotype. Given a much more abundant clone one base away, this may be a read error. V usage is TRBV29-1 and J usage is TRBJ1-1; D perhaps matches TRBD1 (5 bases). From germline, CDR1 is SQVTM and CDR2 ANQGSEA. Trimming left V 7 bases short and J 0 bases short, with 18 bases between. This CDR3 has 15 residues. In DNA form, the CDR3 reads TGCAGCGCAGGGTCAGGGTGGAGCATGAACACTGAAGCTTTCTTT. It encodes CSAGSGWSMNTEAFF. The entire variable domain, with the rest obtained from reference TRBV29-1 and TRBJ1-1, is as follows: SAVISQKPSRDICQRGTSLTIQCQVDSQVTMMFWYRQQPGQSLTLIATANQGSEATYESGFVIDKFPISRPNLTFSTLTVSNMSPEDSSIYLCSAGSGWSMNTEAFFGQGTRLTVV.

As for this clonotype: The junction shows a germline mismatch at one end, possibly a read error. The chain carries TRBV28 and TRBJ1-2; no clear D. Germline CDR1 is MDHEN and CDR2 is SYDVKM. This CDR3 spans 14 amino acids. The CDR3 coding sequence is TGTGCCAGCAGTGAGAAGGACTGGAACTATGGCTACATCTTC. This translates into CASSEKDWNYGYIF.

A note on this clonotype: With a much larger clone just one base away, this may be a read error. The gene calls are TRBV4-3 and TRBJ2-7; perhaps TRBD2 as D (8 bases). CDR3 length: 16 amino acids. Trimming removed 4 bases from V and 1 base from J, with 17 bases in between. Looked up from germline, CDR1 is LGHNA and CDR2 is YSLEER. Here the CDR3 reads CASSRVAGTVSYEQYF. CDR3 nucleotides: TGCGCCAGCAGCCGAGTAGCGGGGACAGTATCCTACGAGCAGTACTTC.

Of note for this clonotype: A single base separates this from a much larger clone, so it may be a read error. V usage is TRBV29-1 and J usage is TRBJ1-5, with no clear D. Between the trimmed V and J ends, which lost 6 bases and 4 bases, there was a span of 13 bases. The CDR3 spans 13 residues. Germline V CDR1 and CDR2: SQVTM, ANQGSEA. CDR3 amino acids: CSVVAVANQPQHF. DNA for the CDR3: TGCAGCGTGGTTGCAGTGGCTAATCAGCCCCAGCATTTT.

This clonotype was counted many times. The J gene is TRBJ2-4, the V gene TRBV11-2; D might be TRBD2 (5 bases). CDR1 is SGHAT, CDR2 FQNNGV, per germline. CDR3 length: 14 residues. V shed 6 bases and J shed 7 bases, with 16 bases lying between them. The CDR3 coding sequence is TGTGCCAGCAGTTCCGGGCTAGCCGGGAACATTCAGTACTTC. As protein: CASSSGLAGNIQYF.

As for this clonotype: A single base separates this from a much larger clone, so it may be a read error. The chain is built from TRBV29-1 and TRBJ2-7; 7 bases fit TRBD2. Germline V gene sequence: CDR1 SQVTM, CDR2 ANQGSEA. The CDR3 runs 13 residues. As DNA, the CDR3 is TGCGGCGCCGCCGGGGTTGGCGGGGGAGAGCAGTACTTC. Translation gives CGAAGVGGGEQYF.